The 21 T cell receptor beta chains listed next were all sequenced from one sample in a study of T cell repertoires in cytomegalovirus infection. TCRdb itself ran the reads through MiXCR, one entry per CDR3 protein. The sample yields hundreds of thousands of distinct CDR3 sequences, around a sixth seen once. What was sequenced was PBMCs. The receptors shown here come from a human donor in good health (CMV status not recorded). Some clones in this sample may be carry-over from other donors' samples.

This clonotype was seen many times. This chain joins TRBV7-2 and TRBJ2-7; TRBD2 agrees at 13 bases. The V and J ends lost 5 bases and 3 bases, in that order; junction bases with no gene match: 7. This CDR3 spans 16 amino acids. Per germline, CDR1 SGHTA and CDR2 FQGNSA. The CDR3: CASSPGLAGALYEQYF. CDR3 DNA: TGTGCCAGCAGCCCCGGACTAGCGGGAGCCCTCTACGAGCAGTACTTC.

This clonotype was seen at least ten times. This chain joins TRBV4-3 and TRBJ1-1; D remains unclear. The CDR3 is 14 residues long. Trimming took 2 bases from V and 2 from J, leaving 9 bases between them. Germline lookup yields CDR1 LGHNA and CDR2 YSLEER. In nucleotides, the CDR3 is TGCGCCAGCAGCCAACCCTCGGAAAACACTGAAGCTTTCTTT. It is translated as CASSQPSENTEAFF.

This clonotype was recorded at least ten times. The gene calls are TRBV7-2 and TRBJ2-3; the D is unclear. Trimming cost V 4 bases and J 2 bases, with 4 bases left between them. Germline CDR1 is SGHTA and CDR2 is FQGNSA. The CDR3 has 12 residues. The CDR3 sequence: CASSSTTDTQYF. CDR3 nucleotides: TGTGCCAGCAGCTCAACCACAGATACGCAGTATTTT.

The chain carries TRBV3-1 and TRBJ1-2; tentatively, D is TRBD1 (6 bases). CDR3 length: 14 residues. The V gene's germline CDR1 is LGHDT and CDR2 YNNKEL (reference sequence). V lost 1 base, J lost 4 bases, and 10 bases lay in between. The CDR3 loop is CASSQVGGRYGYTF. For the CDR3, the DNA is TGTGCCAGCAGCCAAGTGGGGGGCCGCTATGGCTACACCTTC.

This clonotype appeared a few times. CDR3 residues: CASSASGTGRNEQFF. CDR3 nucleotides: TGTGCCAGCAGTGCCTCCGGGACAGGGAGGAATGAGCAGTTCTTC. The chain links TRBV6-5 to TRBJ2-1; 9 bases are a match to TRBD1. Germline lookup yields CDR1 MNHEY and CDR2 SVGAGI. With V trimmed by 5 bases and J by 7 bases, 9 bases remained unmatched. The CDR3 covers 15 residues.

This clonotype was recorded at least ten times. CDR3 nucleotide sequence: TGTGCCAGCAGCCGGGACAGGGGTGACGAGCAGTACTTC. Protein sequence: CASSRDRGDEQYF. The chain links TRBV7-2 to TRBJ2-7; 10 bases fit TRBD1. The germline V gene has CDR1 SGHTA and CDR2 FQGNSA. The CDR3 spans 13 residues. V lost 5 bases to trimming and J lost 5 bases; unmatched junction nucleotides: 3.

The chain recombines TRBV6-1 with TRBJ2-7; 10 bases are shared with TRBD2. Germline V lookup: CDR1 MNHNS, CDR2 SASEGT. J lost 7 bases, V lost 7 bases, and 13 bases had no gene match. The CDR3 spans 15 residues. This CDR3 is CASKGSGGILYEQYF. CDR3 sequence (DNA): TGTGCCAGCAAGGGTAGCGGGGGGATTTTGTATGAGCAGTACTTC.

To note about this clonotype: This clone may be a read error of a much larger clone one base away. CDR3 in DNA: TGTGCCAGCAGTTCGTCAACGGGACGAGATATGCAGTATTTT. It translates to CASSSSTGRDMQYF. The chain links TRBV12-3 or TRBV12-4 to TRBJ2-3; D could derive from TRBD1 or TRBD2 (5 bases each). This CDR3 spans 14 amino acids.

In this sample, this clonotype turned up a few times. The gene calls are TRBV2 and TRBJ2-3, with TRBD2 identical over 7 bases. Germline-derived CDR1 and CDR2 are SNHLY and FYNNEI. The CDR3 is made up of 15 amino acids. V lost 7 bases and J lost 2; bases outside the gene matches: 9. CDR3 sequence reads: CASTARSGATDTQYF. CDR3 bases: TGTGCCAGCACTGCGCGGAGCGGGGCCACAGATACGCAGTATTTT.

The chain recombines TRBV28 with TRBJ2-7; no firm D call. Looked up from germline, CDR1 is MDHEN and CDR2 is SYDVKM. CDR3 length: 14 residues. The germline V and J ends were trimmed by 2 bases and 4 bases, with 12 bases remaining between them. CDR3 sequence (DNA): TGTGCCAGCAGTTTAGTAGATAACGGTTACGAGCAGTACTTC. As protein: CASSLVDNGYEQYF.

This clonotype was observed a few times. The rearrangement links TRBV20-1 to TRBJ2-3; 8 bases are shared with TRBD1. The CDR3 is made up of 17 amino acids. Unmatched junction bases numbered 10, after V lost 1 base and J lost 1 base. The germline V gene has CDR1 DFQATT and CDR2 SNEGSKA (reference sequence). As DNA, the CDR3 is TGCAGTGCTAGAGGCCAGGGGGCTTCTCCTCGCACAGATACGCAGTATTTT. This codes for CSARGQGASPRTDTQYF.

The rearrangement uses TRBV19 and TRBJ1-5; tentative D call: TRBD1 (6 bases). Looked up from germline, CDR1 is LNHDA and CDR2 is SQIVND (reference sequence). The ends were cut back, 7 bases at V and 2 bases at J, with 18 bases in the middle. The CDR3 has 16 residues. CDR3 in amino acids: CASNASPGVRNQPQHF. For the CDR3, the DNA is TGTGCCAGTAACGCGTCCCCAGGGGTTCGCAATCAGCCCCAGCATTTT.

This clonotype was detected a few times. The chain uses TRBV6-2 or TRBV6-3 and TRBJ1-1; no clear D gene. With 0 bases removed from V and 5 bases from J, the gap between germline ends came to 13 bases. The CDR3 length is 15 residues. CDR1 and CDR2 from the germline V gene are MNHEY and SVGEGT. CDR3 DNA sequence: TGTGCCAGCAGTTACTCGACAAACGGTAATACTGAAGCTTTCTTT. Translated: CASSYSTNGNTEAFF.

This clonotype has a handful of counts. This chain joins TRBV4-1 and TRBJ1-2; D is perhaps TRBD1 (5 bases). The length of the CDR3 is 15 residues. The ends were cut back, 4 bases at V and 0 bases at J, with 12 bases in the middle. Germline V gene sequence: CDR1 MGHRA, CDR2 YSYEKL. CDR3 bases: TGCGCCAGCAGCCTAGACAGTCTAGCTAACTATGGCTACACCTTC. Amino acids: CASSLDSLANYGYTF.

In its sample, this clonotype was seen a few times. V usage is TRBV2 and J usage is TRBJ1-2; a possible D gene is TRBD1 (5 bases). In germline, CDR1 is SNHLY, CDR2 FYNNEI. Trimming took 7 bases from V and 3 from J, leaving 12 bases between them. The CDR3 loop spans 13 amino acids. CDR3 nucleotide sequence: TGTGCCAGCATTCGAGGGACCGACTATGGCTACACCTTC. Its translation is CASIRGTDYGYTF.

This clonotype was detected only a few times. The CDR3, as DNA: TGTGCCAGCAGCTTAGAACGGACCCAGTACTTC. As protein: CASSLERTQYF. This chain links TRBV7-8 with TRBJ2-5; D is ambiguous. The CDR3 is 11 amino acids. V was trimmed by 1 base and J by 7 bases, leaving 4 bases between them. CDR1 SGHVS and CDR2 FQNEAQ come from the germline V gene. Full variable domain (outside the CDR3, taken from reference TRBV7-8 and TRBJ2-5): GAGVSQSPRYKVAKRGQDVALRCDPISGHVSLFWYQQALGQGPEFLTYFQNEAQLDKSGLPSDRFFAERPEGSVSTLKIQRTQQEDSAVYLCASSLERTQYFGPGTRLLVL.

This clonotype has only a few counts. The rearrangement links TRBV12-5 to TRBJ2-7, with D unresolved. CDR3 length: 14 residues. The germline V gene encodes CDR1 LGHNT and CDR2 FRNRAP. V lost 1 base and J 3 bases, leaving 10 bases between the germline ends. The CDR3 sequence is CASGLGAPGYEQYF. Written as DNA, the CDR3 is TGTGCTAGTGGTTTGGGGGCTCCGGGCTACGAGCAGTACTTC.

This clonotype was counted a few times. The rearrangement joins TRBV5-8 to TRBJ2-3; 8 nucleotides agree with TRBD2. Germline trimming cut 3 bases from V and 2 bases from J; bases unmatched to any gene: 20. Germline values: CDR1 SGHTS, CDR2 YDEGEE. The CDR3 has 20 amino acids. CDR3 region: CASSSTKFLRGAIPTDTQYF. Here the CDR3 DNA reads TGTGCCAGCAGCTCTACGAAGTTTTTGCGGGGGGCCATCCCCACAGATACGCAGTATTTT.

The chain recombines TRBV9 with TRBJ1-1; D ambiguous. CDR1 and CDR2 from the germline V gene are SGDLS and YYNGEE. Between the trimmed V and J ends, which lost 4 bases and 4 bases, there was a span of 14 bases. The CDR3 totals 14 residues. This CDR3 reads CASSPSPTTTEAFF. In DNA, the CDR3 is TGTGCCAGCAGCCCATCCCCCACGACCACTGAAGCTTTCTTT.

This clonotype was picked up many times. The rearrangement uses TRBV4-1 and TRBJ2-3; 12 nucleotides align to TRBD2. The V and J ends lost 0 bases and 4 bases, in that order; junction bases with no gene match: 5. Germline loops: CDR1 MGHRA, CDR2 YSYEKL. This CDR3 is built from 17 residues. CDR3 amino acids: CASSQDLASGGADTQYF. The CDR3 DNA reads as TGCGCCAGCAGCCAAGATCTGGCTAGCGGGGGGGCAGATACGCAGTATTTT.

This clonotype was counted between two and nine times. The V call is TRBV7-2, the J call TRBJ2-3; the match to TRBD2 covers 8 bases. There are 15 residues in the CDR3. CDR1 is SGHTA, CDR2 FQGNSA, per germline. V lost 7 bases, J lost 3 bases, and 9 bases stayed unmatched. CDR3 sequence reads: CASTRSRGETDTQYF. Written as DNA, the CDR3 is TGTGCCAGCACCAGGTCGCGGGGGGAGACAGATACGCAGTATTTT. Variable domain in full (rest from reference TRBV7-2 and TRBJ2-3): GAGVSQSPSNKVTEKGKDVELRCDPISGHTALYWYRQSLGQGLEFLIYFQGNSAPDKSGLPSDRFSAERTGGSVSTLTIQRTQQEDSAVYLCASTRSRGETDTQYFGPGTRLTVL.